This entry describes one TCR beta chain. Its antigen remains unidentified. The record originates from a study of cytomegalovirus exposure and HLA in healthy donors. Broader study findings: Sequence variants that were highly shared formed a cluster that was likely a sequencing artifact.

PCR used 60 Vbeta primers and 13 Jbeta primers. Clones were read by immunoSEQ multiplex PCR, and TCRdb kept only the in-frame ones, dropping some. Among some 100,000 clones listed, roughly 74% were seen once. The CDR3 runs 16 residues. V gave up 4 bases and J gave up 2 bases, with 12 bases separating them. Germline CDR1 and CDR2: KGHSH and LQKENI. Input material: PBMCs. The receptor was derived from a woman between 40 and 55 years old in good health and CMV-seronegative. The genes are TRBV18 and TRBJ2-6, with D perhaps TRBD1 (6 bases). The CDR3 reads CASSQQTGTGANVLTF. CDR3 in DNA: TGTGCCAGCTCACAACAAACAGGGACTGGGGCCAACGTCCTGACTTTC.